Listed below are T cell receptor beta chains from one sample, sequenced in a study of radiotherapy plus CTLA-4 blockade in lung cancer. Repertoires were generated with immunoSEQ multiplex PCR, while TCRdb's copy carries only in-frame clones and drops some. The table records tens of thousands of clones, approximately 80% of them present only once. The source was peripheral blood, collected from a patient treated with radiotherapy plus ipilimumab. The receptors shown here come from a human donor with non-small cell lung cancer who had stable disease on radiotherapy plus ipilimumab. Both conserved end residues are part of each CDR3. D genes are given only for firm matches. Expanded clones are given a class, and other clones once, few, many or no size at all.

d_gene,j_gene,abundance,v_gene,CDR3nt,CDR3aa
NA,TRBJ2-1,NA,TRBV7-9,TGTGCCAGCAGCCGGACAAGCAATGAGCAGTTCTTC,CASSRTSNEQFF
NA,TRBJ2-2,NA,TRBV27,TGTGCCAGCAGTTTGAGCACCGGGGAGCTGTTTTTT,CASSLSTGELFF
NA,TRBJ2-1,NA,TRBV28,TGTGCCAGCAGTCTCGCCGGCCGCAATGAGCAGTTCTTC,CASSLAGRNEQFF
TRBD1,TRBJ1-5,NA,TRBV19,TGTGCCAGTAGTACGACAGGGGATCAGCCCCAGCATTTT,CASSTTGDQPQHF
NA,TRBJ2-7,NA,TRBV5-1,TGCGCCAGCAGCTTGGTAGGGGCCCCGGAGCAGTACTTC,CASSLVGAPEQYF
NA,TRBJ1-5,NA,TRBV21-1,TGTGCCAGCAGCTTACCGTGGGGGGTTTATCAGCCCCAGCATTTT,CASSLPWGVYQPQHF
NA,TRBJ2-1,NA,TRBV18,TGTGCCAGCTCACGATGGGGCGGAAGCTCCTACAATGAGCAGTTCTTC,CASSRWGGSSYNEQFF
NA,TRBJ1-5,once,TRBV30,TGTGCCTGGAGTGCAGTGGGAGGGCTGCGCAATCAGCCCCAGCATTTT,CAWSAVGGLRNQPQHF
NA,TRBJ1-5,NA,TRBV6-1,TGTGCCAGCAGTGACCAAGGACGGGGCAATCAGCCCCAGCATTTT,CASSDQGRGNQPQHF
NA,TRBJ1-2,NA,TRBV19,TGTGCCAGTAGTACATCTAGGGGATTTAACTATGGCTACACCTTC,CASSTSRGFNYGYTF
NA,TRBJ1-5,NA,TRBV11-1,TGTGCCAGCAGCTTAGCGGGGTCTAATCAGCCCCAGCATTTT,CASSLAGSNQPQHF
TRBD2,TRBJ2-1,NA,TRBV2,TGTGCCAGCAGGGCCCGGATAGCGGGAGGGCACAATGAGCAGTTCTTC,CASRARIAGGHNEQFF
TRBD2,TRBJ2-7,once,TRBV18,TGTGCCAGCTCCTCACCGGGACTAGCGGGAGATGGGCAGTACTTC,CASSSPGLAGDGQYF
TRBD2,TRBJ2-5,NA,TRBV5-4,TGTGCCAGCAGCTTGGAAACTAGCGGCCAAGAGACCCAGTACTTC,CASSLETSGQETQYF
TRBD2,TRBJ2-7,NA,TRBV10-3,TGTGCCATCAGCCGCATGAATCCTAGCGGGGGTTTCTACGAGCAGTACTTC,CAISRMNPSGGFYEQYF
NA,TRBJ2-5,NA,TRBV15,TGTGCCACCAGCACCGGGAACAAAGAGACCCAGTACTTC,CATSTGNKETQYF
NA,TRBJ2-7,NA,TRBV27,TGTGCCAGCAGTTTAAGGGGGGCGGGCGAGCAGTACTTC,CASSLRGAGEQYF
NA,TRBJ1-1,NA,TRBV4-1,TGCGCCAGCAGCCTTCACAAGGAGGGGGGACTGAACACTGAAGCTTTCTTT,CASSLHKEGGLNTEAFF
NA,TRBJ2-2,few,TRBV9,TGTGCCAGCAGCCCCGGTACCGGCGGCGGGGAGCTGTTTTTT,CASSPGTGGGELFF
NA,TRBJ2-3,NA,TRBV5-1,TGCGCCAGCAGCTTGGACTCGGGAGCCCCCACAGATACGCAGTATTTT,CASSLDSGAPTDTQYF
TRBD1,TRBJ1-5,NA,TRBV19,TGTGCCAGTAGTGTTACAGGGGGTGGGAGCAATCAGCCCCAGCATTTT,CASSVTGGGSNQPQHF
NA,TRBJ2-7,NA,TRBV2,TGTGCCAGCAGTGATCCCGGGGGTGTTGCCTCCTACGAGCAGTACTTC,CASSDPGGVASYEQYF
NA,TRBJ1-6,NA,TRBV7-6,TGTGCCAGCAGATCGACAGATTCGGGGAATTCACCCCTCCACTTT,CASRSTDSGNSPLHF
TRBD2,TRBJ2-5,NA,TRBV2,TGTGCCAGCAGCCAATCTTCGGGGGGGCAAGAGACCCAGTACTTC,CASSQSSGGQETQYF
NA,TRBJ1-6,NA,TRBV2,TGTGCCAGCAGTGAAGCGCAGGGATCCTATAATTCACCCCTCCACTTT,CASSEAQGSYNSPLHF
NA,TRBJ1-1,few,TRBV7-9,TGTGCCAGCAGCTACGGAGGGAATACAAAAACTGAAGCTTTCTTT,CASSYGGNTKTEAFF
TRBD2,TRBJ2-2,NA,TRBV11-2,TGTGCCAGCAGCTTATTAACTAGCGGGGCCGGGGAGCTGTTTTTT,CASSLLTSGAGELFF
TRBD2,TRBJ2-3,NA,TRBV30,TGTGCCCGGTCCCTAGCGGGAGCCGGAAGCACAGATACGCAGTATTTT,CARSLAGAGSTDTQYF
TRBD1,TRBJ2-2,once,TRBV28,TGTGCCAGCAGATCAGGACAGGGGGCTGGCGGGGAGCTGTTTTTT,CASRSGQGAGGELFF
TRBD1,TRBJ2-3,NA,TRBV5-1,TGCGCCAGCAGCTCGGGACAGGGGGCAGATACGCAGTATTTT,CASSSGQGADTQYF
TRBD1,TRBJ2-5,NA,TRBV2,TGTGCCAGCAGTGTCTTTAACAGGGGAGAGACCCAGTACTTC,CASSVFNRGETQYF
TRBD1,TRBJ1-5,NA,TRBV5-8,TGTGCCAGCAGCTTGTCAGGGGGAATTCAGCCCCAGCATTTT,CASSLSGGIQPQHF
NA,TRBJ1-5,NA,TRBV6-6,TGTGCCAGCAGCCTTAGCAATCAGCCCCAGCATTTT,CASSLSNQPQHF
TRBD1,TRBJ1-4,NA,TRBV5-5,TGTGCCAGCAGCCGACAGGGGCCCGATGAAAAACTGTTTTTT,CASSRQGPDEKLFF
TRBD1,TRBJ1-2,NA,TRBV30,TGTGCCAGAACAGGGGGCGGAGGAGATGGCTACACCTTC,CARTGGGGDGYTF
NA,TRBJ1-2,NA,TRBV6-5,TGTGCCAGCAGTGTCGGAGAGGGGAGCTATGGCTACACCTTC,CASSVGEGSYGYTF
TRBD1,TRBJ1-5,few,TRBV30,TGTGCCTGGAGGGGGGCAGGGGGTGCAGGTTTCAATCAGCCCCAGCATTTT,CAWRGAGGAGFNQPQHF
TRBD2,TRBJ2-1,NA,TRBV19,TGTGCCACCAAGGGGCGGGGGGGTTCCTACAATGAGCAGTTCTTC,CATKGRGGSYNEQFF
TRBD2,TRBJ2-5,NA,TRBV18,TGTGCCAGCTCACCACTAAGCCAGGGCGGGGGGCTCCAAGAGACCCAGTACTTC,CASSPLSQGGGLQETQYF
NA,TRBJ2-7,NA,TRBV7-6,TGTGCCAGCAGCTTAACGGGACTCCCTAAGGAGCAGTACTTC,CASSLTGLPKEQYF
NA,TRBJ1-1,NA,TRBV27,TGTGCCAGCAGCGATGGGAGCAGCACTGAAGCTTTCTTT,CASSDGSSTEAFF
NA,TRBJ1-2,NA,TRBV5-1,TGCGCCAGCAGCTTGTTAAAGGGGCCTCCCTATGGCTACACCTTC,CASSLLKGPPYGYTF
NA,TRBJ2-5,NA,TRBV9,TGTGCCAGCAGCCCAATGGACCCTCCGGGACCGAGAGAGACCCAGTACTTC,CASSPMDPPGPRETQYF
NA,TRBJ2-5,NA,TRBV28,TGTGCCAGCAGTCGGGGTGAGACCCAGTACTTC,CASSRGETQYF
NA,TRBJ2-1,NA,TRBV19,TGTGCCAGTAGTATTCGGCCACAGAACAATGAGCAGTTCTTC,CASSIRPQNNEQFF
NA,TRBJ2-1,NA,TRBV19,TGTGCCAGTGGGTACAATGAGCAGTTCTTC,CASGYNEQFF
NA,TRBJ1-1,NA,TRBV4-2,TGTGCCAGCAGCCAAGATATGGGCACTGAAGCTTTCTTT,CASSQDMGTEAFF
NA,TRBJ2-3,NA,TRBV7-2,TGTGCCAGCAGCAAAAACTCCCCAGATACGCAGTATTTT,CASSKNSPDTQYF
NA,TRBJ2-5,NA,TRBV7-2,TGTGCCAGCAGCTTAGAGCCCCAAGAGACCCAGTACTTC,CASSLEPQETQYF
TRBD2,TRBJ2-3,NA,TRBV5-4,TGTGCCAGCGGTTCTCGGACTAGCGTGATGGATACGCAGTATTTT,CASGSRTSVMDTQYF
TRBD2,TRBJ2-4,NA,TRBV25-1,TGTGCCAGCAGTTTTACGGGAGGGTCCAAAAACATTCAGTACTTC,CASSFTGGSKNIQYF
NA,TRBJ1-1,NA,TRBV7-9,TGTGCCAGCAGCCCTGGAGCTGAAGGGATCCGCACTGAAGCTTTCTTT,CASSPGAEGIRTEAFF
TRBD1,TRBJ1-2,NA,TRBV6-5,TGTGCCAGCAAAGGGACAGGAAACTATGGCTACACCTTC,CASKGTGNYGYTF
NA,TRBJ2-7,NA,TRBV6-5,TGTGCCAGCACCCCTCGAGGCACAGCCTACTACGAGCAGTACTTC,CASTPRGTAYYEQYF
NA,TRBJ1-6,NA,TRBV18,TGTGCCAGCTCACCCGACATCTTAGGGAGCTCACCCCTCCACTTT,CASSPDILGSSPLHF